This is a list of T cell receptor beta chains from one sample in a study of blood T cell repertoires in COVID-19. The table came from immunoSEQ multiplex PCR; TCRdb's copy has only in-frame clones and leaves some out. Among 150,000 or so clones listed, around 87% were seen once. The specimen sequenced was peripheral blood. Receptor source: a man aged 18 to 29 with COVID-19, enrolled during active disease. The CDR3 runs from the conserved cysteine through the conserved F or W. Each record gives: CDR3 length, D gene, J gene, clone size, V gene, CDR3 protein, CDR3 DNA. A D gene is named only where the DNA matches it firmly. Clone size is not always given. Where it is, it says once, few, many or a class for expanded clones.

>12|-|TRBJ2-2|-|TRBV6-5
CASSRVGGELFF
TGTGCCAGCAGCAGGGTAGGCGGGGAGCTGTTTTTT
>12|-|TRBJ2-7|-|TRBV30
CAFLSGKYEQYF
TGTGCCTTCCTTAGCGGAAAATACGAGCAGTACTTC
>15|-|TRBJ2-6|few|TRBV7-3
CASSLGQPGANVLTF
TGTGCCAGCAGCTTAGGACAGCCCGGGGCCAACGTCCTGACTTTC
>14|-|TRBJ2-2|few|TRBV7-3
CASSLTGNTGELFF
TGTGCCAGCAGCTTAACCGGGAACACCGGGGAGCTGTTTTTT
>13|-|TRBJ1-3|few|TRBV4-3
CASSQGQGNTIYF
TGCGCCAGCAGCCAAGGGCAGGGAAACACCATATATTTT
>13|-|TRBJ2-5|-|TRBV21-1
CASWWRDQETQYF
TGTGCCAGCTGGTGGCGGGACCAAGAGACCCAGTACTTC
>15|-|TRBJ2-2|-|TRBV16
CASSQMGVGPGELFF
TGTGCCAGCAGCCAAATGGGCGTTGGGCCCGGGGAGCTGTTTTTT
>13|-|TRBJ2-7|-|TRBV28
CASAWQGSYEQYF
TGTGCCAGCGCCTGGCAGGGGTCCTACGAGCAGTACTTC
>14|-|TRBJ2-2|-|TRBV7-9
CASSFNRDVGELFF
TGTGCCAGCAGCTTTAACAGGGACGTCGGGGAGCTGTTTTTT
>15|-|TRBJ1-6|-|TRBV5-1
CASSLASSYNSPLHF
TGCGCCAGCAGCTTGGCCAGCTCCTATAATTCACCCCTCCACTTT
>14|-|TRBJ2-7|-|TRBV18
CASSPREIDYEQYF
TGTGCCAGCTCACCACGGGAGATTGACTACGAGCAGTACTTC
>16|TRBD2|TRBJ2-2|-|TRBV9
CASSVNPAGGPGELFF
TGTGCCAGCAGCGTAAATCCAGCGGGAGGGCCCGGGGAGCTGTTTTTT
>13|-|TRBJ1-2|-|TRBV5-1
CASSLYSGYGYTF
TGCGCCAGCAGCTTGTACAGTGGCTATGGCTACACCTTC
>14|-|TRBJ2-5|-|TRBV6-5
CASTAGGIPETQYF
TGTGCCAGCACCGCCGGAGGGATACCAGAGACCCAGTACTTC
>13|-|TRBJ2-2|-|TRBV7-3
CASSLYSTGELFF
TGTGCCAGCAGCTTATATAGTACCGGGGAGCTGTTTTTT
>16|TRBD1|TRBJ1-3|-|TRBV6-5
CASSYTGTGAGNTIYF
TGTGCCAGCAGTTATACCGGGACAGGGGCAGGAAACACCATATATTTT
>14|-|TRBJ2-7|-|TRBV4-1
CASSQGRDPYEQYF
TGCGCCAGCAGCCAAGGCAGGGATCCCTACGAGCAGTACTTC
>16|TRBD2|TRBJ2-5|-|TRBV5-1
CASSPGLAAFGETQYF
TGCGCCAGCAGCCCAGGACTAGCGGCTTTCGGGGAGACCCAGTACTTC
>10|-|TRBJ2-3|-|TRBV15
CATSRDKLYF
TGTGCCACCAGCAGAGATAAACTGTATTTT
>15|-|TRBJ2-7|-|TRBV5-1
CASSPPSGPSYEQYF
TGCGCCAGCAGCCCCCCGAGCGGCCCCTCCTACGAGCAGTACTTC
>15|TRBD2|TRBJ2-7|-|TRBV5-1
CASRETSGSRYEQYF
TGCGCCAGCAGGGAGACTAGCGGGAGTCGCTACGAGCAGTACTTC
>13|-|TRBJ2-1|-|TRBV11-2
CASSLAQNNEQFF
TGTGCCAGCAGCTTAGCTCAGAACAATGAGCAGTTCTTC
>14|-|TRBJ2-1|-|TRBV10-1
CASSAGLNYNEQFF
TGCGCCAGCAGCGCAGGACTCAACTACAATGAGCAGTTCTTC
>12|-|TRBJ1-4|-|TRBV30
CALQGNNEKLLF
TGTGCCTTACAGGGAAATAATGAAAAACTGCTTTTT
>13|TRBD2|TRBJ2-1|-|TRBV6-2/TRBV6-3
CASSLGLASEQFF
TGTGCCAGCAGCCTCGGACTAGCCAGTGAGCAGTTCTTC
>14|TRBD1|TRBJ2-3|-|TRBV5-1
CASSPRQGPDTQYF
TGCGCCAGCAGCCCGAGACAGGGGCCAGATACGCAGTATTTT
>14|TRBD1|TRBJ1-2|-|TRBV27
CASRRTGGIYGYTF
TGTGCCAGCAGACGGACAGGGGGGATCTATGGCTACACCTTC
>15|TRBD1|TRBJ1-2|-|TRBV5-4
CASSFPTGGSYGYTF
TGTGCCAGCAGCTTCCCGACAGGGGGGAGCTATGGCTACACCTTC
>14|-|TRBJ1-3|-|TRBV7-2
CASSSTDVGNTIYF
TGTGCCAGCAGCTCCACAGATGTTGGAAACACCATATATTTT
>16|-|TRBJ2-5|-|TRBV4-1
CASSLRGMGYQETQYF
TGCGCCAGCAGCCTTCGGGGTATGGGGTACCAAGAGACCCAGTACTTC
>14|TRBD2|TRBJ2-5|-|TRBV11-2
CASSRGPGGETQYF
TGTGCCAGCAGCCGAGGCCCCGGGGGGGAGACCCAGTACTTC
>17|TRBD2|TRBJ2-2|-|TRBV27
CASSWNFGRALLGELFF
TGTGCCAGCAGTTGGAATTTTGGGAGGGCCCTCCTCGGGGAGCTGTTTTTT
>18|TRBD1|TRBJ1-2|once|TRBV10-3
CAISEGLTPDRGNYGYTF
TGTGCCATCAGTGAGGGATTAACTCCGGACAGGGGAAACTATGGCTACACCTTC
>15|-|TRBJ2-7|-|TRBV7-9
CASSPLSGTQGEQYF
TGTGCCAGCAGCCCCCTAAGCGGGACCCAGGGGGAGCAGTACTTC
>14|TRBD1|TRBJ2-7|-|TRBV10-1
CASSPGQGFDEQYF
TGCGCCAGCAGTCCAGGACAGGGATTCGACGAGCAGTACTTC
>13|-|TRBJ2-7|-|TRBV10-3
CAISGDNSYEQYF
TGTGCCATCAGTGGCGACAACTCCTACGAGCAGTACTTC
>13|-|TRBJ1-5|-|TRBV15
CATSGGGRQPQHF
TGTGCCACCAGCGGCGGGGGGAGACAGCCCCAGCATTTT
>15|TRBD1|TRBJ2-7|-|TRBV9
CASSVAPDRGYEQYF
TGTGCCAGCAGCGTGGCCCCGGACAGGGGATACGAGCAGTACTTC
>16|TRBD2|TRBJ2-7|once|TRBV15
CATSEPNGGTSYEQYF
TGTGCCACCAGCGAACCGAACGGAGGGACTAGCTACGAGCAGTACTTC
>14|-|TRBJ2-7|-|TRBV19
CASSATGTAYEQYF
TGTGCCAGTAGCGCCACAGGGACCGCCTACGAGCAGTACTTC
>19|TRBD2|TRBJ2-1|few|TRBV28
CASSPAIRGLAGGYNEQFF
TGTGCCAGCAGTCCCGCAATCCGGGGACTAGCGGGAGGTTACAATGAGCAGTTCTTC
>16|-|TRBJ1-4|-|TRBV4-3
CASSQDLAGEGEKLFF
TGCGCCAGCAGCCAAGATCTGGCCGGGGAGGGAGAAAAACTGTTTTTT
>17|TRBD2|TRBJ2-7|-|TRBV19
CASSMGGAGVSPSEQYF
TGTGCCAGTAGTATGGGAGGAGCGGGAGTCAGTCCCTCCGAGCAGTACTTC
>15|TRBD2|TRBJ2-7|-|TRBV30
CALLLPGLAALEQYF
TGTGCCTTGCTCCTACCGGGACTAGCGGCCCTCGAGCAGTACTTC
>13|TRBD1|TRBJ2-7|-|TRBV6-2/TRBV6-3
CASSLTGRYEQYF
TGTGCCAGCAGTTTGACAGGGCGCTACGAGCAGTACTTC
>13|-|TRBJ2-7|-|TRBV20-1
CSASSGTSYEQYF
TGCAGTGCTAGTTCCGGGACTTCCTACGAGCAGTACTTC
>16|TRBD2|TRBJ2-1|-|TRBV6-2/TRBV6-3
CASSLSAGGPYNEQFF
TGTGCCAGCAGTTTATCAGCGGGAGGGCCGTACAATGAGCAGTTCTTC
>15|-|TRBJ2-5|-|TRBV4-3
CASSQEGCAGETQYF
TGCGCCAGCAGCCAAGAAGGGTGCGCGGGAGAGACCCAGTACTTC
>14|TRBD2|TRBJ2-7|-|TRBV29-1
CSVEGLADSYEQYF
TGCAGCGTGGAGGGACTAGCGGACTCCTACGAGCAGTACTTC
>14|TRBD2|TRBJ2-3|-|TRBV5-5
CASSVAGGTDTQYF
TGTGCCAGCAGCGTAGCGGGAGGCACAGATACGCAGTATTTT
>15|TRBD1|TRBJ1-3|-|TRBV11-2
CASTRTGGSGNTIYF
TGTGCCAGCACCCGGACAGGGGGTTCTGGAAACACCATATATTTT
>17|TRBD2|TRBJ2-3|once|TRBV10-3
CAISESERGGATDTQYF
TGTGCCATCAGTGAGTCGGAGCGGGGGGGGGCCACAGATACGCAGTATTTT
>14|-|TRBJ1-4|-|TRBV6-5
CASRKKQSNEKLFF
TGTGCCAGCAGAAAGAAACAGTCTAATGAAAAACTGTTTTTT